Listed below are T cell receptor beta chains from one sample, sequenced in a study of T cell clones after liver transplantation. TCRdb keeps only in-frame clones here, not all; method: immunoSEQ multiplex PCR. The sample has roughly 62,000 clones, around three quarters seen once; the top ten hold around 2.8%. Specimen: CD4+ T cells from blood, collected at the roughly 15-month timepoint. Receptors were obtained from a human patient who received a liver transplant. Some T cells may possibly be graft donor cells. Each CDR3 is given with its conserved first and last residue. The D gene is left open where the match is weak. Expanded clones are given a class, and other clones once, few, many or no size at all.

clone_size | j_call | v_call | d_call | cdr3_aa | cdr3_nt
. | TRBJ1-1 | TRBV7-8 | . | CASSPTRDLLNTEAFF | TGTGCCAGCAGCCCCACGCGGGACCTCTTGAACACTGAAGCTTTCTTT
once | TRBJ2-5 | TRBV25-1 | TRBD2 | CASSELRLAGKLQETQYF | TGTGCCAGCAGTGAATTGAGGTTAGCGGGAAAACTTCAAGAGACCCAGTACTTC
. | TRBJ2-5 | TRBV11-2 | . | CASSSDLNQETQYF | TGTGCCAGCAGCTCTGACCTTAACCAAGAGACCCAGTACTTC
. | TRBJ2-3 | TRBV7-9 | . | CASSRALSGDTQYF | TGTGCCAGCAGCCGAGCACTGAGCGGAGATACGCAGTATTTT
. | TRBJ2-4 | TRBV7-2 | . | CASSLAGGLAKNIQYF | TGTGCCAGCAGCTTAGCAGGGGGTCTGGCCAAAAACATTCAGTACTTC
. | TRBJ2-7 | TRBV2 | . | CASSEGGYEQYF | TGTGCCAGCAGTGAGGGGGGCTACGAGCAGTACTTC
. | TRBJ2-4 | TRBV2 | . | CASSEDQGWNIQYF | TGTGCCAGCAGTGAAGATCAGGGGTGGAACATTCAGTACTTC
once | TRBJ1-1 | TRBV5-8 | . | CASSLAARMNTEAFF | TGTGCCAGCAGCTTGGCCGCCAGAATGAACACTGAAGCTTTCTTT
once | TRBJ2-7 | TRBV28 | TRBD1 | CASSSPGGSEQYF | TGTGCCAGCAGTTCTCCAGGGGGCTCCGAGCAGTACTTC
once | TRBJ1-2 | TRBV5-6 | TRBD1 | CASSLSGQGRDGYTF | TGTGCCAGCAGCTTGTCGGGACAGGGGAGAGATGGCTACACCTTC
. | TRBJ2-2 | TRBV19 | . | CASTTLTANTGELFF | TGTGCCAGTACCACTTTGACAGCGAACACCGGGGAGCTGTTTTTT
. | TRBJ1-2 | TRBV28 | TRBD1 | CASREQGGTSYGYTF | TGTGCCAGCAGGGAGCAGGGGGGGACGTCGTATGGCTACACCTTC
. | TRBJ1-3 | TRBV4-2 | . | CASSQDPGQTGNTIYF | TGTGCCAGCAGCCAAGATCCTGGACAAACTGGAAACACCATATATTTT
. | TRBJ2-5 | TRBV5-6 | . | CASSYWVARETQYF | TGTGCCAGCAGCTACTGGGTCGCGCGAGAGACCCAGTACTTC
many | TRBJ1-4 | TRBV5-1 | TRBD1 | CASSLAGQGGEKLFF | TGCGCCAGCAGCTTGGCTGGACAGGGGGGTGAAAAACTGTTTTTT
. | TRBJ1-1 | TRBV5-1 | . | CASSLGLVGADTEAFF | TGCGCCAGCAGCCTAGGTTTGGTGGGGGCGGACACTGAAGCTTTCTTT
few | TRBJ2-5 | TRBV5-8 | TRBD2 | CASSYAGTSGRGGETQYF | TGTGCCAGCAGCTATGCCGGGACTAGCGGGAGGGGAGGCGAGACCCAGTACTTC
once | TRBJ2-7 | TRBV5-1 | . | CASSPRGIYEQYF | TGCGCCAGCAGCCCAAGGGGGATTTACGAGCAGTACTTC
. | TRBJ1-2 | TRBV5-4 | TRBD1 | CASSLEGAGYGYTF | TGTGCCAGCAGCTTGGAGGGGGCCGGCTATGGCTACACCTTC
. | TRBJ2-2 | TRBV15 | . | CATSRGHGSRVAGELFF | TGTGCCACCAGCAGAGGGCATGGGTCACGGGTGGCCGGGGAGCTGTTTTTT
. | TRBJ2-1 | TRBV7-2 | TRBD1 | CASSVDRGLGNEQFF | TGTGCCAGCAGCGTCGACAGGGGTCTGGGGAATGAGCAGTTCTTC
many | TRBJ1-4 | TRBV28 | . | CASSLEGGREKLFF | TGTGCCAGCAGCTTAGAGGGGGGGCGTGAAAAACTGTTTTTT